This is a list of T cell receptor beta chains from one sample in a study of cytomegalovirus exposure and HLA in healthy donors. Produced via immunoSEQ multiplex PCR; TCRdb's table is partial and in-frame only. The sample totals roughly 140,000 clones. Sequencing was done on a sample of PBMCs. Source of these receptors: a male donor in good health and CMV-seronegative. The CDR3 runs from the conserved cysteine through the conserved F or W. A D gene is named only where the DNA matches it firmly.

v_call: TRBV7-9
j_call: TRBJ1-5
d_call: NA
cdr3_aa: CASSSGGYQPQHF
cdr3_nt: TGTGCCAGCAGCTCCGGGGGGTATCAGCCCCAGCATTTT

v_call: TRBV7-2
j_call: TRBJ2-3
d_call: NA
cdr3_aa: CASSETVNTQYF
cdr3_nt: TGTGCCAGCAGCGAGACTGTGAATACGCAGTATTTT

v_call: TRBV6-1
j_call: TRBJ2-2
d_call: NA
cdr3_aa: CASSWLSGPGELFF
cdr3_nt: TGTGCCAGCAGTTGGCTGAGTGGGCCCGGGGAGCTGTTTTTT

v_call: TRBV7-9
j_call: TRBJ1-3
d_call: TRBD1
cdr3_aa: CASSPQTGKDPGNTIYF
cdr3_nt: TGTGCCAGCAGCCCCCAGACAGGGAAGGACCCTGGAAACACCATATATTTT

v_call: TRBV7-8
j_call: TRBJ1-5
d_call: NA
cdr3_aa: CASSLVTQGVNQPQHF
cdr3_nt: TGTGCCAGCAGCTTAGTGACCCAAGGGGTCAATCAGCCCCAGCATTTT

v_call: TRBV19
j_call: TRBJ1-1
d_call: TRBD1
cdr3_aa: CASSIAGGLRTEAFF
cdr3_nt: TGTGCCAGTAGTATCGCAGGGGGCTTGAGGACTGAAGCTTTCTTT

v_call: TRBV28
j_call: TRBJ1-4
d_call: NA
cdr3_aa: CASSPSGPPLATNEKLFF
cdr3_nt: TGTGCCAGCAGTCCCTCAGGGCCCCCCCTTGCAACTAATGAAAAACTGTTTTTT

v_call: TRBV4-1
j_call: TRBJ2-3
d_call: TRBD1
cdr3_aa: CASSQEWTGGTDTQYF
cdr3_nt: TGCGCCAGCAGCCAAGAATGGACAGGGGGCACAGATACGCAGTATTTT

v_call: TRBV7-2
j_call: TRBJ2-7
d_call: NA
cdr3_aa: CASSLLEDFYEQYF
cdr3_nt: TGTGCCAGCAGCTTATTAGAGGATTTCTACGAGCAGTACTTC

v_call: TRBV18
j_call: TRBJ2-7
d_call: NA
cdr3_aa: CASSPQKGYEQYF
cdr3_nt: TGTGCCAGCTCACCACAGAAGGGGTACGAGCAGTACTTC

v_call: TRBV19
j_call: TRBJ2-5
d_call: TRBD2
cdr3_aa: CASSIKGTSGTQETQYF
cdr3_nt: TGTGCCAGTAGTATAAAAGGGACTAGCGGGACCCAAGAGACCCAGTACTTC

v_call: TRBV7-9
j_call: TRBJ2-7
d_call: TRBD1
cdr3_aa: CASSFPGQGASEQYF
cdr3_nt: TGTGCCAGCAGTTTTCCGGGACAGGGGGCGAGTGAGCAGTACTTC

v_call: TRBV15
j_call: TRBJ1-6
d_call: TRBD1
cdr3_aa: CATSGLTGNGSPLHF
cdr3_nt: TGTGCCACCAGCGGCCTGACAGGGAACGGTTCACCCCTCCACTTT

v_call: TRBV19
j_call: TRBJ2-1
d_call: TRBD1
cdr3_aa: CASRDRAGGYNEQFF
cdr3_nt: TGTGCCAGTAGGGACAGGGCGGGTGGCTACAATGAGCAGTTCTTC

v_call: TRBV11-2
j_call: TRBJ1-3
d_call: NA
cdr3_aa: CASSFGGGASGNTIYF
cdr3_nt: TGTGCCAGCAGCTTTGGCGGGGGCGCCTCTGGAAACACCATATATTTT

v_call: TRBV29-1
j_call: TRBJ1-4
d_call: TRBD1
cdr3_aa: CSVEDPGGREKLFF
cdr3_nt: TGCAGCGTTGAAGATCCAGGGGGCCGGGAAAAACTGTTTTTT

v_call: TRBV6-5
j_call: TRBJ1-2
d_call: NA
cdr3_aa: CASSYLEPNYGYTF
cdr3_nt: TGTGCCAGCAGTTACTTGGAGCCAAACTATGGCTACACCTTC

v_call: TRBV19
j_call: TRBJ1-4
d_call: TRBD1
cdr3_aa: CASSRTGFENEKLFF
cdr3_nt: TGTGCCAGTAGTCGGACAGGGTTCGAAAATGAAAAACTGTTTTTT

v_call: TRBV30
j_call: TRBJ1-6
d_call: NA
cdr3_aa: CAWNLFGSYNSPLHF
cdr3_nt: TGTGCCTGGAACTTATTCGGTTCCTATAATTCACCCCTCCACTTT

v_call: TRBV29-1
j_call: TRBJ2-1
d_call: TRBD1
cdr3_aa: CSVSHGDSFNEQFF
cdr3_nt: TGCAGCGTCTCACACGGGGACAGTTTCAATGAGCAGTTCTTC

v_call: TRBV9
j_call: TRBJ1-3
d_call: NA
cdr3_aa: CASSVSGEFGSGNTIYF
cdr3_nt: TGTGCCAGCAGCGTATCTGGCGAATTCGGGTCTGGAAACACCATATATTTT

v_call: TRBV6-5
j_call: TRBJ1-1
d_call: NA
cdr3_aa: CASSYILGGTEAFF
cdr3_nt: TGTGCCAGCAGTTACATCCTGGGGGGGACTGAAGCTTTCTTT

v_call: TRBV19
j_call: TRBJ2-3
d_call: NA
cdr3_aa: CASSIGGGVADTQYF
cdr3_nt: TGTGCCAGTAGTATAGGAGGGGGAGTCGCAGATACGCAGTATTTT

v_call: TRBV18
j_call: TRBJ1-2
d_call: NA
cdr3_aa: CASSPTEPGYGYTF
cdr3_nt: TGTGCCAGCTCACCTACAGAGCCGGGGTATGGCTACACCTTC

v_call: TRBV30
j_call: TRBJ1-2
d_call: NA
cdr3_aa: CAWSKAGRGGYTF
cdr3_nt: TGTGCCTGGAGCAAGGCAGGGAGGGGTGGCTACACCTTC

v_call: TRBV6-5
j_call: TRBJ1-2
d_call: NA
cdr3_aa: CASSWGGGYGYTF
cdr3_nt: TGTGCCAGCAGTTGGGGGGGCGGCTATGGCTACACCTTC

v_call: TRBV4-3
j_call: TRBJ2-7
d_call: NA
cdr3_aa: CASSQGPTGVYPYEQYF
cdr3_nt: TGCGCCAGCAGCCAAGGGCCTACGGGGGTATATCCCTACGAGCAGTACTTC

v_call: TRBV7-6
j_call: TRBJ2-1
d_call: TRBD1
cdr3_aa: CASSSRGTGNNEQFF
cdr3_nt: TGTGCCAGCAGCTCCCGAGGGACAGGGAACAATGAGCAGTTCTTC

v_call: TRBV18
j_call: TRBJ2-7
d_call: TRBD1
cdr3_aa: CASSLPGTGGYEQYF
cdr3_nt: TGTGCCAGCTCGCTCCCCGGGACAGGGGGGTACGAGCAGTACTTC

v_call: TRBV19
j_call: TRBJ2-7
d_call: NA
cdr3_aa: CASSMGGYRDEQYF
cdr3_nt: TGTGCCAGTAGTATGGGAGGATATCGGGACGAGCAGTACTTC

v_call: TRBV19
j_call: TRBJ1-3
d_call: NA
cdr3_aa: CASSMEGRTGNTIYF
cdr3_nt: TGTGCCAGTAGTATGGAGGGTCGGACTGGAAACACCATATATTTT

v_call: TRBV29-1
j_call: TRBJ2-7
d_call: NA
cdr3_aa: CSVEDGRGGMGYEQYF
cdr3_nt: TGCAGCGTTGAAGATGGGAGAGGAGGGATGGGCTACGAGCAGTACTTC

v_call: TRBV6-1
j_call: TRBJ2-6
d_call: TRBD1
cdr3_aa: CASSGWTGGKGANVLTF
cdr3_nt: TGTGCCAGCAGTGGATGGACAGGGGGCAAGGGGGCCAACGTCCTGACTTTC

v_call: TRBV7-2
j_call: TRBJ1-2
d_call: NA
cdr3_aa: CASSHDEVSWGYTF
cdr3_nt: TGTGCCAGCAGCCATGATGAGGTCAGCTGGGGCTACACCTTC

v_call: TRBV5-1
j_call: TRBJ2-7
d_call: TRBD1
cdr3_aa: CASSRGVTGEVGSAYEQYF
cdr3_nt: TGCGCCAGCAGCCGCGGCGTGACAGGGGAAGTAGGTTCAGCCTACGAGCAGTACTTC

v_call: TRBV7-9
j_call: TRBJ2-7
d_call: NA
cdr3_aa: CASRSGSSNEQYF
cdr3_nt: TGTGCCAGCAGGTCAGGGTCCTCCAACGAGCAGTACTTC

v_call: TRBV5-6
j_call: TRBJ1-3
d_call: TRBD1
cdr3_aa: CASSLRDRGRSWGNTIYF
cdr3_nt: TGTGCCAGCAGCTTACGGGACAGGGGCCGCTCATGGGGAAACACCATATATTTT

v_call: TRBV7-3
j_call: TRBJ2-3
d_call: NA
cdr3_aa: CASSLNTRGVADTQYF
cdr3_nt: TGTGCCAGCAGCTTAAACACCAGGGGGGTAGCAGATACGCAGTATTTT

v_call: TRBV30
j_call: TRBJ2-1
d_call: NA
cdr3_aa: CAWRQDYNEQFF
cdr3_nt: TGTGCCTGGAGACAGGACTACAATGAGCAGTTCTTC

v_call: TRBV5-4
j_call: TRBJ1-6
d_call: TRBD1
cdr3_aa: CASSTGEQGRNSPLHF
cdr3_nt: TGTGCCAGCAGCACCGGGGAACAGGGGAGGAATTCACCCCTCCACTTT

v_call: TRBV27
j_call: TRBJ2-1
d_call: TRBD2
cdr3_aa: CASSLPQLAGIVGEQFF
cdr3_nt: TGTGCCAGCAGTTTACCCCAACTAGCGGGGATTGTTGGTGAGCAGTTCTTC

v_call: TRBV29-1
j_call: TRBJ1-5
d_call: NA
cdr3_aa: CSALGGVHQPQHF
cdr3_nt: TGCAGCGCCCTAGGCGGGGTCCATCAGCCCCAGCATTTT

v_call: TRBV11-3
j_call: TRBJ2-5
d_call: TRBD2
cdr3_aa: CASSPGLAVQETQYF
cdr3_nt: TGTGCCAGCAGCCCGGGACTAGCGGTCCAAGAGACCCAGTACTTC